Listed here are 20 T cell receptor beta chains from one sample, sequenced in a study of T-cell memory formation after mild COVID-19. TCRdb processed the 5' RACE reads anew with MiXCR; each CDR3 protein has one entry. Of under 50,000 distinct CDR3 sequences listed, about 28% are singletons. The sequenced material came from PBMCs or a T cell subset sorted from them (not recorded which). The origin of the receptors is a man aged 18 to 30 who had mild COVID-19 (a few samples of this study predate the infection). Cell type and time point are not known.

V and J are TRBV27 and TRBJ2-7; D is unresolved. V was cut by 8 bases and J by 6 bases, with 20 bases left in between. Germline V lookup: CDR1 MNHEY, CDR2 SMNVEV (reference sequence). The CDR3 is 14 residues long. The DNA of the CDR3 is TGTGCCAGCGGTCGGTCTGGCCGCGTAGGCGAGCAGTACGTC. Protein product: CASGRSGRVGEQYV.

CDR3 bases: TGTGCCAGTAGTACCGGGACAGGGGGGAACACTGAAGCTTTCTTT. It is translated as CASSTGTGGNTEAFF. The rearrangement links TRBV19 to TRBJ1-1; 11 bases are a match to TRBD1. Losses at the gene ends were 4 bases for V and 1 base for J; bases not matched to a gene: 2. CDR3 length: 15 amino acids. Germline assignment: CDR1 LNHDA and CDR2 SQIVND (reference sequence).

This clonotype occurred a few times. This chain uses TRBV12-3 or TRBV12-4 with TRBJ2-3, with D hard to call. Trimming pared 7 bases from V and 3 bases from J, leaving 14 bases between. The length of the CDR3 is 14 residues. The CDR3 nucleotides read TGTGCCAGCATCTCTTTTGGTTCTACAGATACGCAGTATTTT. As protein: CASISFGSTDTQYF.

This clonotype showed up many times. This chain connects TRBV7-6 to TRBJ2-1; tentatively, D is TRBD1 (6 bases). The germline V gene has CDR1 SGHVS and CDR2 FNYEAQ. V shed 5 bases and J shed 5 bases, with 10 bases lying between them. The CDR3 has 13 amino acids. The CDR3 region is CASSSTGNNEQFF. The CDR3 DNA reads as TGTGCCAGCAGCAGCACAGGGAACAATGAGCAGTTCTTC.

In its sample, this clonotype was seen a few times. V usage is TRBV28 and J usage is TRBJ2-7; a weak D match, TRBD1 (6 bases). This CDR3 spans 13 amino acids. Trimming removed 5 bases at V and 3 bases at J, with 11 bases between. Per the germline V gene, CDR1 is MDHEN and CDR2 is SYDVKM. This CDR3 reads CASSLTGSYEQYV. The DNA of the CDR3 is TGTGCCAGCAGTCTTACAGGGAGCTACGAGCAGTACGTC.

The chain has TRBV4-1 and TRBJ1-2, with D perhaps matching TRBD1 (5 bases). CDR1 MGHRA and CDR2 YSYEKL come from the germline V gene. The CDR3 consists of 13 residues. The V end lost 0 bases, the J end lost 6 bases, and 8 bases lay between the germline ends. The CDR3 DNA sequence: TGCGCCAGCAGCCAAGATCTGGGGGATGGCTACACCTTC. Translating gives CASSQDLGDGYTF.

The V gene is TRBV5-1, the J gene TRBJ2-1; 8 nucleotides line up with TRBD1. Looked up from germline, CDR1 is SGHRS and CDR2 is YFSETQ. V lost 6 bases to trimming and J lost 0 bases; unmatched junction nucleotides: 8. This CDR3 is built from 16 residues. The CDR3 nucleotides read TGCGCCAGCACCTGGACAGGGTCGAGCTCCTACAATGAGCAGTTCTTC. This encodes CASTWTGSSSYNEQFF.

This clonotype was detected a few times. CDR3 DNA sequence: TGTGCCAGCAGTTCGGTAGGCGCGAATGAGCAGTTCTTC. Amino acid sequence: CASSSVGANEQFF. The V call is TRBV6-6, the J call TRBJ2-1; D is undetermined. V lost 4 bases and J lost 7, with 11 bases in between. The germline CDR1 and CDR2 sequences are MNHNY and SVGAGI (reference sequence). This CDR3 is 13 amino acids long.

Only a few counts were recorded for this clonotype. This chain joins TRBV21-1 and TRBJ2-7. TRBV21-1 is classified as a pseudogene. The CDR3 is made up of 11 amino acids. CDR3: CASSSHYEQYV. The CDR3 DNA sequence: TGTGCCAGCAGCTCACACTACGAGCAGTACGTC.

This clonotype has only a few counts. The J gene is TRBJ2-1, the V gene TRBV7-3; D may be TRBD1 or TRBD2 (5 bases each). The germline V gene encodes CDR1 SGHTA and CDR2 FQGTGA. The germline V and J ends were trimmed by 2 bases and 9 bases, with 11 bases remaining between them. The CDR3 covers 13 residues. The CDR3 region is CASSLQERGEQFF. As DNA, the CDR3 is TGTGCCAGCAGCTTACAGGAGAGGGGTGAGCAGTTCTTC.

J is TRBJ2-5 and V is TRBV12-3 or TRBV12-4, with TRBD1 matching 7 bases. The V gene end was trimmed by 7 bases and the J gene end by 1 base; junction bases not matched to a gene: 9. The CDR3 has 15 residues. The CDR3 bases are TGTGCCAGCACCGCCATGACAGGGCCCCAAGAGACCCAGTACTTC. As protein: CASTAMTGPQETQYF.

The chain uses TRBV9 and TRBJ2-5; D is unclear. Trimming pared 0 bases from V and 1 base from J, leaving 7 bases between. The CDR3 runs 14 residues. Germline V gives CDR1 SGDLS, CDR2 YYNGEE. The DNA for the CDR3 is TGTGCCAGCAGCGTAGGGCAGAGCCAAGAGACCCAGTACTTC. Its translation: CASSVGQSQETQYF.

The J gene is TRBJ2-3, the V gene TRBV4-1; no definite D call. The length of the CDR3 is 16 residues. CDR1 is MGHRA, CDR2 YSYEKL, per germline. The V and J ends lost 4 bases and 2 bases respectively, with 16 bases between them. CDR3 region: CASSPRTLEITDTQYF. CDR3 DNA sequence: TGCGCCAGCAGCCCCCGAACACTTGAGATCACAGATACGCAGTATTTT.

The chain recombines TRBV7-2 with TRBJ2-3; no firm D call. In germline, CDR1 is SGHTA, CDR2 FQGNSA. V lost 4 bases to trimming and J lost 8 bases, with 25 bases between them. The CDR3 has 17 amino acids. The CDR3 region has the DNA TGTGCCAGCAGCTCCGTATCCTCCGCGGAACACAGTGGTACGCAGTATTTT. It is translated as CASSSVSSAEHSGTQYF.

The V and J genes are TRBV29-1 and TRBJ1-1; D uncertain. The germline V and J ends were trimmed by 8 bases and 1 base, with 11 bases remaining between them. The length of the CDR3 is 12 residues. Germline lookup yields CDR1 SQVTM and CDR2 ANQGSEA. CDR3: CSTRPGNTEAFF. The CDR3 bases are TGCAGCACCCGACCGGGGAACACTGAAGCTTTCTTT.

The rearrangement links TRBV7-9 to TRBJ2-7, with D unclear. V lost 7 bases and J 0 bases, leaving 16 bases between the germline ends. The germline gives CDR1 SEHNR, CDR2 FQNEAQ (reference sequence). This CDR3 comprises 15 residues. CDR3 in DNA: TGTGCCAGCACCGACTGGACGGCCAACTCCTACGAGCAGTACTTC. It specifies CASTDWTANSYEQYF.

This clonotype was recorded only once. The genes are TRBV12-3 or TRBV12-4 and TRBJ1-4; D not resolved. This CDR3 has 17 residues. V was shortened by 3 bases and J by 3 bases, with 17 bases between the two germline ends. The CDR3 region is CASSFWPAGSPNEKLFF. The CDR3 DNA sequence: TGTGCCAGCAGTTTTTGGCCCGCCGGCAGCCCTAATGAAAAACTGTTTTTT.

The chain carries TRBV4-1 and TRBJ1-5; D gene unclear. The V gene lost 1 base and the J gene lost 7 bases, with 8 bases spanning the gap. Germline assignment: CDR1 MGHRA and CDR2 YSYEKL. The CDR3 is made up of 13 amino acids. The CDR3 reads CASSQGRAQPQHF. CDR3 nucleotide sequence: TGCGCCAGCAGCCAAGGGAGGGCCCAGCCCCAGCATTTT.

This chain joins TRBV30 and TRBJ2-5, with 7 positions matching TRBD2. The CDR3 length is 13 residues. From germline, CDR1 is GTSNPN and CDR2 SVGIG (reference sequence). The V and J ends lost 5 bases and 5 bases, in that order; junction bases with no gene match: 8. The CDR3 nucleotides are TGTGCCTGGGCGGGGGACCGCCGGGAGACCCAGTACTTC. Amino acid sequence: CAWAGDRRETQYF.

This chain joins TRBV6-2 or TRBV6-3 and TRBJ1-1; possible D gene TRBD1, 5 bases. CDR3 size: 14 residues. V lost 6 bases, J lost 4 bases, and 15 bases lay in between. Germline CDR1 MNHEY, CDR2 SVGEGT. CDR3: CASSPLRDGTEAFF. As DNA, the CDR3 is TGTGCCAGCAGCCCCCTACGGGACGGCACTGAAGCTTTCTTT.